These 15 T cell receptor beta chains were sequenced from one sample in a study of blood T cell repertoires in COVID-19. This table comes from immunoSEQ multiplex PCR, and its TCRdb copy is limited to in-frame clones, with some not included. Among about 380,000 clones, around 91% were seen once, and the ten largest hold around 7%. Sample: peripheral blood. These receptors all come from a man between 18 and 35 years old with active or convalescent COVID-19.

The chain combines TRBV9 with TRBJ2-1; D remains unclear. The CDR3 consists of 15 residues. The ends were cut back, 4 bases at V and 6 bases at J, with 17 bases in the middle. Germline-derived CDR1 and CDR2 are SGDLS and YYNGEE. The CDR3 region is CASSSSVGGGNEQFF. DNA for the CDR3: TGTGCCAGCAGCTCCTCGGTCGGCGGCGGCAATGAGCAGTTCTTC.

The chain is built from TRBV6-5 and TRBJ1-5, with D possibly being TRBD1 (5 bases). The CDR3 runs to 15 residues. Trimming cost V 2 bases and J 2 bases, with 10 bases left between them. CDR1 and CDR2 (germline): MNHEY, SVGAGI. CDR3 in DNA: TGTGCCAGCAGTTACCGAAGGGGCGGCAATCAGCCCCAGCATTTT. Its protein is CASSYRRGGNQPQHF.

This chain links TRBV28 with TRBJ1-3, with no clear D. The CDR3 spans 10 residues. V was trimmed by 10 bases and J by 3 bases, leaving 4 bases between them. CDR1 MDHEN and CDR2 SYDVKM come from the germline V gene. CDR3 bases: TGTGCCACCTATGGAAACACCATATATTTT. Protein sequence: CATYGNTIYF.

This clone was detected a few times. The genes are TRBV4-3 and TRBJ1-2, with TRBD1 matching 8 bases. The CDR3 runs to 17 residues. V was clipped by 5 bases and J by 2 bases; unmatched bases: 13. Germline CDR1 reads LGHNA; CDR2 reads YSLEER. The CDR3 reads CASSSTGQGPRNYGYTF. The CDR3 bases are TGCGCCAGCAGCTCGACCGGACAGGGACCACGGAACTATGGCTACACCTTC.

V usage is TRBV15 and J usage is TRBJ2-7; 7 bases map to TRBD1. The V and J ends lost 0 bases and 3 bases, in that order; junction bases with no gene match: 5. CDR1 and CDR2 from the germline V gene are LNHNV and YYDKDF (reference sequence). The CDR3 has 15 amino acids. The CDR3, as DNA: TGTGCCACCAGCAGAGAGCCAGGGGGTAGCTACGAGCAGTACTTC. This encodes CATSREPGGSYEQYF.

The rearrangement links TRBV6-2 or TRBV6-3 to TRBJ2-1, with 9 positions matching TRBD2. CDR3 length equals 15 residues. Germline CDR1 is MNHEY and CDR2 is SVGEGT. Unmatched junction bases numbered 12, after V lost 6 bases and J lost 9 bases. CDR3 in DNA: TGTGCCAGCAGCTCCTTTGCGGGAGGGTTAATTGAGCAGTTCTTC. It specifies CASSSFAGGLIEQFF.

The chain is built from TRBV7-9 and TRBJ1-1; D uncertain. The CDR3 loop spans 16 amino acids. Germline CDR1 reads SEHNR; CDR2 reads FQNEAQ (reference sequence). V lost 0 bases to trimming and J lost 0 bases, with 11 bases between them. As DNA, the CDR3 is TGTGCCAGCAGCTTAGCGGGTTCACTACTGAACACTGAAGCTTTCTTT. Amino acid sequence: CASSLAGSLLNTEAFF.

The chain employs TRBV18 and TRBJ1-4, with no clear D. CDR3 size: 13 residues. Germline V CDR1 and CDR2: KGHSH, LQKENI. V lost 6 bases and J lost 4, with 9 bases in between. Written as DNA, the CDR3 is TGTGCCAGCTCTTACAGATTTAATGAAAAACTGTTTTTT. It codes for CASSYRFNEKLFF.

The chain employs TRBV3-1 (or the pseudogene TRBV3-2) and TRBJ2-2; TRBD1 is a possible D gene (5 bases). V lost 4 bases to trimming and J lost 4 bases, with 13 bases between them. CDR3 length: 15 amino acids. The V gene's germline CDR1 is LGHDT and CDR2 YNNKEL (reference sequence). The CDR3 DNA follows: TGTGCCAGCAGCCCTCTAGGGGTGGCCACCGGGGAGCTGTTTTTT. This sequence encodes CASSPLGVATGELFF.

The chain combines TRBV7-9 with TRBJ2-7, with 7 nucleotides matching TRBD1. There are 12 residues in the CDR3. The V and J ends lost 3 bases and 7 bases, in that order; junction bases with no gene match: 3. Germline CDR1 is SEHNR and CDR2 is FQNEAQ (reference sequence). Here the CDR3 reads CASSFPGGEQYF. The CDR3 DNA reads as TGTGCCAGCAGCTTTCCAGGGGGAGAGCAGTACTTC.

The chain links TRBV28 to TRBJ1-5, with TRBD1 identical over 7 bases. V trimming: 2 bases; J trimming: 3 bases; junction bases outside the gene matches: 10. The CDR3 is made up of 17 amino acids. CDR1 is MDHEN and CDR2 is SYDVKM in the germline V gene. The CDR3 DNA is TGTGCCAGCAGTTTAAGCCGACAGGGAACTTACAATCAGCCCCAGCATTTT. This encodes CASSLSRQGTYNQPQHF.

The V and J genes are TRBV6-2 or TRBV6-3 and TRBJ2-7; TRBD1 agrees at 8 bases. The CDR3 sequence is 14 residues long. The V gene's germline CDR1 is MNHEY and CDR2 SVGEGT. V lost 3 bases to trimming and J lost 2 bases; unmatched junction nucleotides: 3. The CDR3 spells CASSYTGGPYEQYF. CDR3 DNA: TGTGCCAGCAGTTATACAGGGGGGCCCTACGAGCAGTACTTC.

V usage is TRBV28 and J usage is TRBJ2-6; perhaps TRBD1 as D (5 bases). This CDR3 spans 15 amino acids. V was shortened by 5 bases and J by 1 base, with 9 bases between the two germline ends. CDR1 is MDHEN, CDR2 SYDVKM, per germline. As DNA, the CDR3 is TGTGCCAGCAGTGCTGACAGTTCTGGGGCCAACGTCCTGACTTTC. Encoded protein: CASSADSSGANVLTF.

Comment on this clone: Other DNA sequences within the sample encode an identical CDR3. V is TRBV9 and J is TRBJ2-7; TRBD1 matches at 9 bases. CDR3 length: 16 amino acids. The germline gives CDR1 SGDLS, CDR2 YYNGEE. The V gene end was trimmed by 2 bases and the J gene end by 1 base; junction bases not matched to a gene: 7. The CDR3 protein is CASSVGSGQGSYEQYF. The CDR3 nucleotides are TGTGCCAGCAGCGTTGGGTCGGGACAGGGATCCTACGAGCAGTACTTC.

This clone was recorded a few times. The chain joins TRBV2 to TRBJ1-5; no reliable D call. Germline V gene sequence: CDR1 SNHLY, CDR2 FYNNEI. This CDR3 has 12 amino acids. Deletions cut 3 bases from V and 8 bases from J, with 8 bases between. CDR3 region: CASSEGREPQHF. The CDR3 DNA follows: TGTGCCAGCAGTGAGGGTCGGGAGCCCCAGCATTTT.